The entry below gives a single TCR beta chain sequence along with its context. Antigen specificity is unknown. RNA was extracted from bulk tissue without any cell sorting. Between August and November 2014, newly diagnosed, chemotherapy-naive lung cancer patients underwent thoracic surgery in China. CDR1 and CDR2 from the germline V gene are MDHEN and SYDVKM. V lost 7 bases and J 2 bases, leaving 15 bases between the germline ends. The length of the CDR3 is 14 residues. Three rounds of nested PCR, following a modified ARM-PCR protocol, produced the TCRbeta library. TCRdb independently ran MiXCR on the multiplex PCR reads; one entry per CDR3 protein. The table lists fewer than 130,000 distinct CDR3 sequences, over 75% of them singletons. This entry is derived from a study of tumor and adjacent non-tumor tissue in lung cancer. Findings and limits, study-wide: Top 100 clones took a larger repertoire share in normal lung. TCR diversity was significantly greater in tumor than normal lung tissue.

The source material was lung tumor tissue. The sequence was collected from a man aged 70-80 years with non-small cell lung cancer. J is TRBJ2-7 and V is TRBV28, with D possibly being TRBD1 or TRBD2 (6 bases each). The CDR3 region has the DNA TGTGCCAGCATTCCCAGGAGGGGGGCCTACGAGCAGTACTTC. Translating gives CASIPRRGAYEQYF.